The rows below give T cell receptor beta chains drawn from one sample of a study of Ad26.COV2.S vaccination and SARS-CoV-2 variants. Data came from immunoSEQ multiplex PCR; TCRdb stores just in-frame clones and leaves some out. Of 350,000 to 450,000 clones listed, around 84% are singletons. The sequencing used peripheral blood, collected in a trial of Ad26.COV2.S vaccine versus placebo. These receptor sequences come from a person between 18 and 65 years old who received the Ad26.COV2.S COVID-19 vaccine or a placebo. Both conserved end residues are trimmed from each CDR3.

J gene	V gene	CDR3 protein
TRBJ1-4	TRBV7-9	ASRRGEGSRLF
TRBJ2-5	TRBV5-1	ASSQQGHQETQY
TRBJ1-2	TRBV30	AWSRQERGYGYT
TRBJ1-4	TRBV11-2	ASSLGQGFATNEKLF
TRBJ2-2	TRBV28	ASVSQTPGASGTGELF
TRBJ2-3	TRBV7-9	ASRQGVRTDTQY
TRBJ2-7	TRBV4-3	ASSRQTHYEQY
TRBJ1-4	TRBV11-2	ASSQTQQGASVKLF
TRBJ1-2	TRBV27	ASSSVQGYYGYT
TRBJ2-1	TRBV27	ASSLMGFYNEQF
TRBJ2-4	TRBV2	ASRDQTWVGNIQY
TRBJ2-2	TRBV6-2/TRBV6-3	ASSPRGTGELF
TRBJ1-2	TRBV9	ASSTPPGTPGSYGYT
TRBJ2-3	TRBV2	ASTLVDTQY
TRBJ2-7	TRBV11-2	ASSLERAGGHEQY
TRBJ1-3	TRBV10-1	ASSESYGNTIY
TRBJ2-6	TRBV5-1	ASSWKPAGTAQSGANVLT
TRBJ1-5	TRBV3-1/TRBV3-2	ASSQDMGDVAQPQH
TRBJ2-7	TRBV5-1	ASKVSVPGGHEQY
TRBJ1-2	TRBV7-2	ASSPDKNYGYT
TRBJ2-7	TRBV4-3	ASSQDRQGAVYEQY
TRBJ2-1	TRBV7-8	ASSLGPGEGYNEQF
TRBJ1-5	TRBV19	ASSSWRDQPQH
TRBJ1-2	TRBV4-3	ASSQGFLSRGDYT
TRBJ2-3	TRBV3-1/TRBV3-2	ASSRGLADLTDTQY
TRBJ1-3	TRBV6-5	ASSTRGLGNTIY
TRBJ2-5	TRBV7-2	ASSLMPTETQY
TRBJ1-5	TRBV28	ASSLPEGEYSNQPQH
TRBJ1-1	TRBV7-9	AIASGRRNTEAF
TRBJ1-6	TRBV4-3	ASSQVSQDNSPLH
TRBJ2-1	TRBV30	AWSVPYNEQF
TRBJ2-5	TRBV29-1	SGGDRGRETQY
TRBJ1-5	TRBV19	ASSSAPNQPQH
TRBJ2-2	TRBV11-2	ASSSDRGTGELF
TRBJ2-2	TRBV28	ASSFKSKNTGELF
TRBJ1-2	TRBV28	ASSPTGTGMGGYT
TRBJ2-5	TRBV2	ASSESVQETQY
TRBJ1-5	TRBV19	ASSIVEAWAKHSNQPQH
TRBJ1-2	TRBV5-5	ASSLRQVYGYT
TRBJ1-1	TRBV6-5	ASSYSLGNTEAF
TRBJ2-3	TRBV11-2	ASSLEGRGGRTDTQY
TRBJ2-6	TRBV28	ASSSDPGRSSGANVLT
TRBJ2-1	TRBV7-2	ASSSTGQTYNEQF
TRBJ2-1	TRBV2	ASSRTSGSYNEQF
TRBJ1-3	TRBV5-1	ASSLESGGLRNTIY
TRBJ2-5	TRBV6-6	ASSYSGTGVGETQY
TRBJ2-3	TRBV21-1	ASSKTPRGGGVTDTQY
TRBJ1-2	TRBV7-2	ASSPGPGTGVGWDYGYT
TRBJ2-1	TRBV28	ATHGGHRGDEQF
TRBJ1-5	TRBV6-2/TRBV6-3	ASSYAGTNSNQPQH
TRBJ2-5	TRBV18	ASSPSGGRETQY
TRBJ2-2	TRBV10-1	ASTGRGSAGELF
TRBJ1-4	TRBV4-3	ASSQETNEKLF
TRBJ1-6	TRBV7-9	ASSLADSPLH
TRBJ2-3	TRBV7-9	ASSSYGTGTPSTDTQY